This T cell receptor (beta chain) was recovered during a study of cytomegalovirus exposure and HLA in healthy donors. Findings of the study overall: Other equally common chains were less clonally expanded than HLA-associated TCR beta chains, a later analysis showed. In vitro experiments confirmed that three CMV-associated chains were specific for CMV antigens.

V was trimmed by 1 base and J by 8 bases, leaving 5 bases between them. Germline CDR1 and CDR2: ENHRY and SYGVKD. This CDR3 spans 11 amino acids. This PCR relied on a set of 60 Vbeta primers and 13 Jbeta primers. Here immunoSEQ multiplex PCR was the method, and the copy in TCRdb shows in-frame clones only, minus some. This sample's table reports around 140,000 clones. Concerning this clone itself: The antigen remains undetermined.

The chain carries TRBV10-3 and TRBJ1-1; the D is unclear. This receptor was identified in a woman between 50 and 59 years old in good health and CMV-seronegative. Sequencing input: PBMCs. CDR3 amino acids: CAISEYQEAFF. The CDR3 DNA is TGTGCCATCAGTGAGTATCAGGAAGCTTTCTTT.